These T cell receptor beta chains were read from a single sample in a study of metastatic and nonmetastatic thyroid tumors. TCRdb recomputed clones from the PCR reads via MiXCR. This sample yields approximately 20,000 clones, of which more than 30% are seen a single time; 25% belongs to the top ten. Sequencing was done on a sample of tumor tissue. The receptors derive from a female donor with papillary thyroid cancer or a benign thyroid nodule (not recorded which). Some clones in this sample may be carry-over from other donors' samples. The CDR3 runs from the conserved cysteine through the conserved F or W. Fields, in order: D gene, V gene, CDR3 protein. The D gene is left open where the match is weak.

TRBD1 TRBV12-3/TRBV12-4 CASSLVQGAYEQYF
- TRBV6-2/TRBV6-3 CASSPKGNNQPQHF
- TRBV12-5 CASALGVSAYTGELFF
TRBD1 TRBV6-1 CASSEGATGYRGYTF
TRBD1 TRBV9 CASSAGTGLEDTQYF
- TRBV11-2 CASSLDLVVGELFF
- TRBV6-1 CASRDAGDGYTF
- TRBV20-1 CSARGRVNTYEQYF
- TRBV12-3/TRBV12-4 CASSQGYEQYF
TRBD2 TRBV7-6 CASSLGTGTTATNQYF
- TRBV30 CAWSVRWGYTF
- TRBV20-1 CSAEKDPTVDTQYF
- TRBV6-1 CASSERGNTEAFF
- TRBV11-2 CASSEDRIREQFF
- TRBV6-5 CASSYTRGESSYNSPLHF
- TRBV5-1 CASGLDPNTYEQYF
- TRBV6-5 CASSYGLVGSYEQYF
- TRBV19 CASTPSTNYGYTF
- TRBV3-1 CASSRGLYQPQHF
TRBD1 TRBV4-1 CASSQGQGTSYNEQFF
- TRBV5-1 CASSPRTNSYEQYF
TRBD1 TRBV27 CASSSRGEGQPQHF
TRBD2 TRBV9 CASSAGLAGVTSTDTQYF
- TRBV28 CASNPGAAYEQYF
TRBD2 TRBV19 CASSLSGSTYEQYF
- TRBV20-1 CSARVNTEAFF
TRBD2 TRBV30 CAWSSGTRKTQYF
- TRBV19 CASSTRQNNEKLFF
- TRBV12-3/TRBV12-4 CASSLARGALHF
TRBD2 TRBV11-2 CASSLGLAGASGGYEQYF
TRBD2 TRBV6-5 CASSYGTSGSGANVLTF
- TRBV20-1 CSARADGRNTEAFF
TRBD1 TRBV19 CASSIEWDRVYEQYF
- TRBV27 CASSSGLYNEQFF
- TRBV6-1 CASSQGTQGTYEQYF
- TRBV12-3/TRBV12-4 CASRPSTDTQYF
TRBD1 TRBV6-2/TRBV6-3 CASNPTGYGYTF
- TRBV11-2 CASSLGQGYLRDYEQYF
- TRBV11-2 CASSLGRVGRGTDTQYF
- TRBV28 CATHRGGALGYTF
- TRBV5-1 CASSKDGNNEQFF
TRBD1 TRBV6-4 CASKGNRGRPGF
- TRBV25-1 CASSGAKRGNSPLHF
TRBD1 TRBV24-1 CATSDSGQGGYEQYF
- TRBV28 CASSLGRDYNEQFF
TRBD2 TRBV20-1 CSASPSSGSANEQYF
TRBD1 TRBV6-5 CASSYHVPGTVNYGYTF
- TRBV24-1 CAVSRGDGYTF
- TRBV30 CAWSRGRDQPQHF
- TRBV28 CASKDRRLNTEAFF
- TRBV28 CASSLTDPRQKAQYF
TRBD2 TRBV7-2 CASSPLWGGQETQYF
TRBD2 TRBV12-3/TRBV12-4 CASRFGLALNEQFF
TRBD1 TRBV6-1 CASSSGTGLNYGYTF
- TRBV20-1 CSGWNTEAFF
TRBD2 TRBV20-1 CSASSGETSLFF
- TRBV11-1 CASSPRGSSYNEQFF
- TRBV27 CASWRDGEQYF
- TRBV6-2/TRBV6-3 CASSYRDGIPGANVLTF
TRBD1 TRBV30 CAWSGQGAQPQHF